This paragraph reports one TCR beta chain. Its antigen specificity is not known. Qualities for individual bases were not recorded, and no much larger clone is one base off. The sample comes from a study of post-analysis software for immune sequencing data (dated by TCRdb to between 2014 and 2016). Regarding the complete study: Recorded disease courses included relapsing-remitting, secondary progressive and progressive-relapsing multiple sclerosis, with some patients lacking subtype annotation. The multiple sclerosis patient repertoires were compared with approximately 11 previously published healthy control repertoires from donors aged about 6 to 25 years. A subset of samples was prepared in parallel using single-end sample barcoding, then pooled and co-amplified after Illumina adapter ligation.

CDR1 MDHEN and CDR2 SYDVKM are derived from the germline V gene. V was cut back by 10 bases and J by 5 bases, leaving a gap of 21 bases between them. The CDR3 numbers 14 residues from cysteine through phenylalanine. Of all the DNA, just the CDR3 is kept, 42 bases in frame from base 1. The library was prepared using PCR. This sample was sequenced with an Illumina HiSeq 2500. To reduce PCR and sequencing biases, unique molecular identifiers were incorporated into the TCR beta cDNA libraries. Some 500,000 cDNA molecules were obtained for every 1 to 10 million input T cells, so each molecule roughly corresponded to one T cell. The same protocol used for the earlier healthy control dataset was applied to prepare and sequence the patient libraries. Within a given batch, samples were prepared together, multiplexed and sequenced on the same HiSeq lane. As for how the authors treated the data: MIGEC was used to process the raw barcoded reads, and molecular identifier groups with only a single read were discarded before consensus assembly and CDR3 extraction. Clonotype tables were post-analysed with VDJtools, and diversity was normalized by down-sampling all datasets to the smallest sample size. In repertoire overlap clustering, CDR3 amino acid sequences, but not nucleotide sequences, were matched to correct batch-related cross-sample contamination. Clones were called with MiXCR by TCRdb after fastp trimmed the public reads at Q25, and only in-frame beta chains were retained. Entries are consolidated by CDR3 protein sequence, retaining the most common genes and DNA. None of the V and J calls come from the authors' own analysis; TCRdb made them. In all, the sample holds 750,000 to 950,000 distinct CDR3 sequences, and 35% to 55% of those were seen once. The ten largest clones take up 4.9% of the sample.

Study-level results and caveats: Direct clustering with F measure revealed strong co-clustering of samples prepared in the same batch, which led to a batch-effect correction. The multiple sclerosis patient group was slightly younger than the control group. Normalized Chao1 diversity was significantly lower in multiple sclerosis patients than controls, suggesting substantial peripheral T-cell clonal expansion. Significantly higher frequencies in patients than in controls were found for five or six TRBV segments, including TRBV5-6, TRBV5-1 and TRBV20-1.

TCR beta repertoires were profiled from peripheral blood of under 15 young patients with multiple sclerosis to demonstrate the VDJtools post-analysis software. Multiple sclerosis patients were children and adolescents aged roughly 6 to 15 years. This receptor chain uses TRBV28 and TRBJ2-7, with TRBD1 as a weak D call on 5 bases. The receptor was isolated from a girl aged 5 to 17 with multiple sclerosis. The sample comprised blood. In nucleotides, the sequence is TGTGCCACCTGCCCCAGGGTGAGTCTGAACGAGCAGTACTTC. Its coded protein is CATCPRVSLNEQYF.